A single sample gave rise to the 5 T cell receptor beta chains below, sequenced in a study of blood T cell repertoires in COVID-19. Generated by immunoSEQ multiplex PCR, the TCRdb table keeps only in-frame clones and is missing some. The sample contains roughly 250,000 clones, about 90% of which appear only once. The sample comprised PBMCs or T cells enriched from blood (not recorded which). These receptors were taken from a woman in her twenties or thirties with acute COVID-19.

The rearrangement uses TRBV13 and TRBJ1-1; 10 bases agree with TRBD1. Trimming at V came to 4 bases and at J to 6 bases, leaving 14 bases not matched to a gene. CDR1 is PRHDT, CDR2 FYEKMQ, per germline (reference sequence). This CDR3 comprises 17 residues. The CDR3 reads CASSYLGDRGRNPEAFF. CDR3 DNA sequence: TGTGCCAGCAGCTACCTTGGGGACAGGGGTAGAAACCCTGAAGCTTTCTTT. The entire variable domain, with the rest obtained from reference TRBV13 and TRBJ1-1, is as follows: AAGVIQSPRHLIKEKRETATLKCYPIPRHDTVYWYQQGPGQDPQFLISFYEKMQSDKGSIPDRFSAQQFSDYHSELNMSSLELGDSALYFCASSYLGDRGRNPEAFFGQGTRLTVV.

The gene calls are TRBV27 and TRBJ1-6, with 10 bases matching TRBD1. CDR1 and CDR2 (germline): MNHEY, SMNVEV (reference sequence). The CDR3 has 13 amino acids. The CDR3 reads CDKGDRGGSPLHF. The CDR3 coding sequence is TGTGATAAAGGGGACAGGGGAGGGTCACCCCTCCACTTT.

This chain uses TRBV5-6 with TRBJ1-2; 11 bases match TRBD1. The germline CDR1 and CDR2 sequences are SGHDT and YYEEEE. Trimming cost V 4 bases and J 7 bases; bases outside gene matches: 3. The CDR3 runs 13 residues. Here the CDR3 DNA reads TGTGCCAGCAGCAGGACAGGGGGCAGTGGCTACACCTTC. Protein sequence: CASSRTGGSGYTF.

In DNA form, the CDR3 reads TGTGCCAGCAGCGAGGGACAGGGGAGGTCTGGGGCCAACGTCCTGACTTTC. Translated, it gives CASSEGQGRSGANVLTF. The chain has TRBV7-3 and TRBJ2-6; TRBD1 aligns across 10 bases. The CDR3 totals 17 residues. Germline trimming cut 5 bases from V and 1 base from J; bases unmatched to any gene: 5. From germline, CDR1 is SGHTA and CDR2 FQGTGA.

V usage is TRBV27 and J usage is TRBJ2-1; 9 bases map to TRBD1. This CDR3 spans 15 amino acids. The V gene end was trimmed by 3 bases and the J gene end by 7 bases; junction bases not matched to a gene: 7. Germline lookup yields CDR1 MNHEY and CDR2 SMNVEV (reference sequence). This chain's CDR3 is CASSFTGTGRNEQFF. CDR3 nucleotides: TGTGCCAGCAGTTTTACCGGGACAGGGAGGAATGAGCAGTTCTTC.